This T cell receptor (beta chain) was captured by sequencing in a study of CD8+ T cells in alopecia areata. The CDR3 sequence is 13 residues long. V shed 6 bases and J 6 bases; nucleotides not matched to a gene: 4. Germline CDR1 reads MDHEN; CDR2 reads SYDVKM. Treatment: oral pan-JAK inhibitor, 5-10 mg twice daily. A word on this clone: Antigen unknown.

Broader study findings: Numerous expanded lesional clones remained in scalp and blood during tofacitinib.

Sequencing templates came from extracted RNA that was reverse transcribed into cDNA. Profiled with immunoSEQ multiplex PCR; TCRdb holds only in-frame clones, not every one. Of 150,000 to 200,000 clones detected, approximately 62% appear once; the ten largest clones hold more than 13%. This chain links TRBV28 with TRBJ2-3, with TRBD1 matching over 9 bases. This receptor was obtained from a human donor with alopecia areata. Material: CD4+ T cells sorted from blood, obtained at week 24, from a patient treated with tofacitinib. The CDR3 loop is CASRRQGEDTQYF. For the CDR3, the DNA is TGTGCCAGCAGGAGACAGGGGGAGGATACGCAGTATTTT.